These T cell receptor beta chains were read from a single sample in a study of blood T cell repertoires in COVID-19. Profiled with immunoSEQ multiplex PCR; TCRdb holds only in-frame clones, not every one. The sample consists of more than 400,000 clones, approximately 83% of them appearing once. The source material was peripheral blood. The receptors shown here come from a human donor in a cohort sampled during active COVID-19. Each CDR3 is given with its conserved first and last residue. The order of the fields is J gene, V gene, clone size, D gene, CDR3 protein, CDR3 DNA. A D gene is named only where the DNA matches it firmly. The listing skips clone size in some rows; elsewhere it reads once, few, many or a size class.

j_gene: TRBJ2-3
v_gene: TRBV10-2
abundance: -
d_gene: -
CDR3aa: CASGLSGTDTQYF
CDR3nt: TGCGCCAGTGGGCTTAGCGGCACAGATACGCAGTATTTT

j_gene: TRBJ2-7
v_gene: TRBV2
abundance: few
d_gene: TRBD2
CDR3aa: CASSPLFAGEHEQYF
CDR3nt: TGTGCCAGCAGTCCCCTCTTCGCGGGAGAGCACGAGCAGTACTTC

j_gene: TRBJ2-3
v_gene: TRBV6-5
abundance: -
d_gene: TRBD2
CDR3aa: CASTKGTSGSFTQYF
CDR3nt: TGTGCCAGCACCAAAGGGACTAGCGGGAGTTTTACGCAGTATTTT

j_gene: TRBJ2-7
v_gene: TRBV5-1
abundance: -
d_gene: -
CDR3aa: CASSLATGDYEQYF
CDR3nt: TGCGCCAGCAGCTTGGCCACGGGAGACTACGAGCAGTACTTC

j_gene: TRBJ1-3
v_gene: TRBV28
abundance: -
d_gene: -
CDR3aa: CASTTQNTGNTIYF
CDR3nt: TGTGCCAGCACAACCCAGAACACTGGAAACACCATATATTTT

j_gene: TRBJ2-1
v_gene: TRBV4-2
abundance: -
d_gene: -
CDR3aa: CASSHRDRDNEQFF
CDR3nt: TGTGCCAGCAGCCATCGTGACAGAGACAATGAGCAGTTCTTC

j_gene: TRBJ2-5
v_gene: TRBV5-1
abundance: -
d_gene: TRBD1
CDR3aa: CASSLWGQTQETQYF
CDR3nt: TGCGCCAGCAGCTTGTGGGGACAGACCCAAGAGACCCAGTACTTC

j_gene: TRBJ1-1
v_gene: TRBV25-1
abundance: -
d_gene: -
CDR3aa: CASSRDTKNTEAFF
CDR3nt: TGTGCCAGCAGTAGAGACACGAAGAACACTGAAGCTTTCTTT

j_gene: TRBJ1-1
v_gene: TRBV2
abundance: -
d_gene: TRBD1
CDR3aa: CAIDRETEAFF
CDR3nt: TGTGCCATAGACAGGGAAACTGAAGCTTTCTTT

j_gene: TRBJ2-5
v_gene: TRBV6-5
abundance: -
d_gene: TRBD2
CDR3aa: CASRLAGGRTQYF
CDR3nt: TGTGCCAGCAGACTAGCGGGAGGTCGAACCCAGTACTTC

j_gene: TRBJ2-7
v_gene: TRBV4-2
abundance: -
d_gene: TRBD2
CDR3aa: CASSQETSGAYEQYF
CDR3nt: TGTGCCAGCAGCCAAGAAACTAGCGGGGCCTACGAGCAGTACTTC

j_gene: TRBJ2-2
v_gene: TRBV9
abundance: -
d_gene: -
CDR3aa: CASSSLTEGAGELFF
CDR3nt: TGTGCCAGCAGCTCACTCACCGAGGGGGCCGGGGAGCTGTTTTTT

j_gene: TRBJ1-6
v_gene: TRBV4-1
abundance: once
d_gene: -
CDR3aa: CASSQEVRVNSPLHF
CDR3nt: TGCGCCAGCAGCCAAGAAGTCAGGGTCAATTCACCCCTCCACTTT

j_gene: TRBJ2-1
v_gene: TRBV6-5
abundance: -
d_gene: -
CDR3aa: CASSYSSTKSEQFF
CDR3nt: TGTGCCAGCAGTTACTCGTCGACTAAAAGTGAGCAGTTCTTC

j_gene: TRBJ1-2
v_gene: TRBV27
abundance: -
d_gene: -
CDR3aa: CASSLFWGPNYGYTF
CDR3nt: TGTGCCAGCAGTTTATTCTGGGGCCCTAACTATGGCTACACCTTC

j_gene: TRBJ1-2
v_gene: TRBV4-2
abundance: -
d_gene: TRBD1
CDR3aa: CASSHGDRGDGYTF
CDR3nt: TGTGCCAGCAGCCACGGCGACAGGGGGGATGGCTACACCTTC

j_gene: TRBJ2-3
v_gene: TRBV19
abundance: -
d_gene: TRBD2
CDR3aa: CASSLGRGTDTQYF
CDR3nt: TGTGCCAGTAGTCTCGGGAGGGGCACAGATACGCAGTATTTT

j_gene: TRBJ1-1
v_gene: TRBV5-5
abundance: -
d_gene: -
CDR3aa: CASSWGVNTEAFF
CDR3nt: TGTGCCAGCAGCTGGGGGGTGAACACTGAAGCTTTCTTT

j_gene: TRBJ2-2
v_gene: TRBV15
abundance: -
d_gene: -
CDR3aa: CATSRDMGSRGELFF
CDR3nt: TGTGCCACCAGCAGAGATATGGGTAGCCGCGGGGAGCTGTTTTTT

j_gene: TRBJ2-5
v_gene: TRBV6-2/TRBV6-3
abundance: -
d_gene: -
CDR3aa: CASSYGYGNWGEETQYF
CDR3nt: TGTGCCAGCAGTTACGGGTACGGAAACTGGGGGGAAGAGACCCAGTACTTC

j_gene: TRBJ2-2
v_gene: TRBV18
abundance: -
d_gene: TRBD1
CDR3aa: CASSRDRGRDGELFF
CDR3nt: TGTGCCAGCTCACGGGACAGGGGGCGCGACGGGGAGCTGTTTTTT

j_gene: TRBJ1-1
v_gene: TRBV10-3
abundance: -
d_gene: -
CDR3aa: CAISERGIGSEAFF
CDR3nt: TGTGCCATCAGTGAGAGAGGGATTGGCAGTGAAGCTTTCTTT

j_gene: TRBJ1-5
v_gene: TRBV2
abundance: once
d_gene: -
CDR3aa: CASSGGQGLYSNQPQHF
CDR3nt: TGTGCCAGCAGTGGGGGGCAGGGGCTTTATAGCAATCAGCCCCAGCATTTT

j_gene: TRBJ1-2
v_gene: TRBV6-2/TRBV6-3
abundance: -
d_gene: -
CDR3aa: CASSPQEHYGYTF
CDR3nt: TGTGCCAGCAGCCCCCAGGAACACTATGGCTACACCTTC

j_gene: TRBJ2-3
v_gene: TRBV7-2
abundance: -
d_gene: -
CDR3aa: CASSLASGEWKGTQYF
CDR3nt: TGTGCCAGCAGCTTAGCGAGCGGCGAATGGAAGGGTACGCAGTATTTT

j_gene: TRBJ2-3
v_gene: TRBV7-8
abundance: -
d_gene: TRBD2
CDR3aa: CASSFTSGDSTQYF
CDR3nt: TGTGCCAGCAGCTTTACTAGCGGCGACTCTACGCAGTATTTT

j_gene: TRBJ1-1
v_gene: TRBV3-1/TRBV3-2
abundance: few
d_gene: -
CDR3aa: CASSPNRGGVEAFF
CDR3nt: TGTGCCAGCAGCCCAAACCGCGGGGGTGTGGAAGCTTTCTTT

j_gene: TRBJ2-5
v_gene: TRBV3-1/TRBV3-2
abundance: once
d_gene: TRBD2
CDR3aa: CASSQDTRGLGSGRRQYF
CDR3nt: TGTGCCAGCAGCCAAGATACCAGGGGGCTCGGTAGCGGGAGGCGACAGTACTTC

j_gene: TRBJ2-2
v_gene: TRBV11-2
abundance: -
d_gene: TRBD2
CDR3aa: CASSTRTGTSGVGELFF
CDR3nt: TGTGCCAGCAGCACCAGAACCGGGACTAGCGGAGTCGGGGAGCTGTTTTTT

j_gene: TRBJ2-2
v_gene: TRBV4-2
abundance: -
d_gene: -
CDR3aa: CASSQGAFMSTGELFF
CDR3nt: TGTGCCAGCAGCCAGGGAGCCTTCATGAGCACCGGGGAGCTGTTTTTT

j_gene: TRBJ1-4
v_gene: TRBV28
abundance: -
d_gene: -
CDR3aa: CASSFGGVNPAEKLFF
CDR3nt: TGTGCCAGCAGTTTCGGGGGGGTTAATCCCGCGGAAAAACTGTTTTTT

j_gene: TRBJ2-5
v_gene: TRBV9
abundance: -
d_gene: -
CDR3aa: CASSVDESRETQYF
CDR3nt: TGTGCCAGCAGCGTAGACGAGTCGAGAGAAACCCAGTACTTC

j_gene: TRBJ2-3
v_gene: TRBV28
abundance: -
d_gene: TRBD2
CDR3aa: CASSPPPGGKDTQYF
CDR3nt: TGTGCCAGCAGTCCCCCACCGGGAGGCAAAGATACGCAGTATTTT

j_gene: TRBJ2-7
v_gene: TRBV28
abundance: -
d_gene: TRBD2
CDR3aa: CASSLVSGGMGEQYF
CDR3nt: TGTGCCAGCAGTTTAGTTAGCGGGGGGATGGGAGAGCAGTACTTC

j_gene: TRBJ1-5
v_gene: TRBV19
abundance: -
d_gene: -
CDR3aa: CASSTRQASNQPQHF
CDR3nt: TGTGCCAGTAGTACACGACAGGCTAGCAATCAGCCCCAGCATTTT

j_gene: TRBJ1-5
v_gene: TRBV28
abundance: few
d_gene: -
CDR3aa: CASSLARSQPQHF
CDR3nt: TGTGCCAGCAGTTTGGCCCGCAGTCAGCCCCAGCATTTT

j_gene: TRBJ2-2
v_gene: TRBV29-1
abundance: once
d_gene: -
CDR3aa: CSAGIRAGSNTGELFF
CDR3nt: TGCAGCGCGGGGATTCGAGCAGGTTCGAACACCGGGGAGCTGTTTTTT

j_gene: TRBJ1-1
v_gene: TRBV7-6
abundance: -
d_gene: -
CDR3aa: CASSLGVGANTEAFF
CDR3nt: TGTGCCAGCAGCTTGGGCGTGGGGGCTAACACTGAAGCTTTCTTT

j_gene: TRBJ2-3
v_gene: TRBV19
abundance: once
d_gene: TRBD2
CDR3aa: CASSPNSGRHDTQYF
CDR3nt: TGTGCCAGTAGTCCGAATAGCGGGAGGCATGATACGCAGTATTTT

j_gene: TRBJ2-7
v_gene: TRBV29-1
abundance: -
d_gene: TRBD2
CDR3aa: CSVEEGGGYEQYF
CDR3nt: TGCAGCGTTGAAGAAGGCGGGGGGTACGAGCAGTACTTC

j_gene: TRBJ2-2
v_gene: TRBV5-1
abundance: -
d_gene: TRBD2
CDR3aa: CASSGGTSPTGELFF
CDR3nt: TGCGCCAGCAGCGGCGGGACTAGTCCTACCGGGGAGCTGTTTTTT

j_gene: TRBJ1-5
v_gene: TRBV27
abundance: -
d_gene: TRBD1
CDR3aa: CASLKQGKGHF
CDR3nt: TGTGCCAGCTTGAAACAGGGGAAAGGGCATTTT

j_gene: TRBJ2-1
v_gene: TRBV27
abundance: once
d_gene: TRBD1
CDR3aa: CASSFRGGLYNEQFF
CDR3nt: TGTGCCAGCAGTTTTCGAGGGGGCCTCTACAATGAGCAGTTCTTC

j_gene: TRBJ1-1
v_gene: TRBV6-2/TRBV6-3
abundance: -
d_gene: TRBD1
CDR3aa: CASSYSKFETGDTEAFF
CDR3nt: TGTGCCAGCAGTTACTCAAAATTTGAGACAGGGGACACTGAAGCTTTCTTT

j_gene: TRBJ2-5
v_gene: TRBV2
abundance: -
d_gene: TRBD1
CDR3aa: CASSLQGAEETQYF
CDR3nt: TGTGCCAGCAGTCTACAGGGGGCCGAGGAGACCCAGTACTTC

j_gene: TRBJ2-1
v_gene: TRBV4-2
abundance: few
d_gene: -
CDR3aa: CASSQDLTVGGEQFF
CDR3nt: TGTGCCAGCAGCCAAGATCTAACAGTGGGTGGTGAGCAGTTCTTC

j_gene: TRBJ2-3
v_gene: TRBV25-1
abundance: -
d_gene: -
CDR3aa: CASSPRLGHTDTQYF
CDR3nt: TGTGCCAGCAGTCCACGACTAGGCCACACAGATACGCAGTATTTT

j_gene: TRBJ1-2
v_gene: TRBV3-1/TRBV3-2
abundance: once
d_gene: TRBD1
CDR3aa: CASSQVMQGESSGYTF
CDR3nt: TGTGCCAGCAGCCAAGTTATGCAGGGGGAGTCGAGTGGCTACACCTTC

j_gene: TRBJ2-1
v_gene: TRBV7-9
abundance: -
d_gene: -
CDR3aa: CASSPDGGANEQFF
CDR3nt: TGTGCCAGCAGCCCAGATGGGGGGGCCAATGAGCAGTTCTTC

j_gene: TRBJ1-1
v_gene: TRBV6-5
abundance: -
d_gene: TRBD1
CDR3aa: CASSSPSTGMNTEAFF
CDR3nt: TGTGCCAGCAGTTCTCCTTCGACAGGGATGAACACTGAAGCTTTCTTT

j_gene: TRBJ1-2
v_gene: TRBV7-9
abundance: -
d_gene: -
CDR3aa: CASSLAGDSYTF
CDR3nt: TGTGCCAGCAGCTTAGCCGGGGATAGCTACACCTTC